This T cell receptor (beta chain) emerged from a study of cytomegalovirus exposure and HLA in healthy donors listed by TCRdb under 2017. Some background on the complete study: According to an earlier analysis of 587 of the donors, 150 million to 200 million T cells yielded some 110 million unique TCR beta sequences and roughly 280 Gb of sequence data. Of the 300 to 500 genotyped donors, approximately 80% were placed in the genetic ancestry cluster associated with self-reported Caucasian donors. The aim of the study was to test whether cataloging public T cell receptors could identify signatures of past pathogen exposure. To study patterns of TCR occurrence, a later analysis re-analyzed previously published TCR beta repertoires from 500 to 850 donors and added high-resolution HLA genotyping. Four to six DR-DQ haplotypes were handled as single units for association and clustering because linkage in the cohort was strong. A separate validation cohort of roughly 130 different subjects was used in addition to the roughly 700-subject first cohort. To decide whether each TCR beta V gene segment behaved as functional or pseudogenic, an earlier analysis of fewer than 750 of the donors relied on high-throughput TCR beta sequencing. A later genetic analysis used genome-wide SNP genotypes for 398 of the 666 donors, treating that subset as a discovery cohort. All discovery cohort repertoires had been generated on a single sequencing platform. Roughly 300 gigabases of sequencing data and about 92 million unique TCR sequences made up an early release that covered under 750 HLA-typed donors. To predict cytomegalovirus infection status, the study combined high-throughput TCR immunosequencing, statistical association of individual TCRs with disease status, and machine learning. Both class I and class II loci were covered by HLA typing, at four-digit resolution. Donor age, sex, ethnicity and CMV serostatus were compiled together with the repertoire data. Rather than drawing on any new phenotypic data, the later analysis identified candidate immune exposures from TCR beta sequences and the way those sequences occurred across donors. Typing coverage varied by locus: roughly 629-640 donors for A, B, C, DRB1 and DQB1; more than 500 for DQA1; around 570 for DPA1; around 490 for DPB1. Using immunosequencing, the study profiled T cell repertoires from about 650 subjects and related those repertoires to cytomegalovirus serostatus. Across approximately 400 genotyped donors of the cohort, an average of roughly 250,000 unique TCR beta nucleotide sequences per donor were sequenced, and 15% to 20% of those sequences were non-productive. Findings and caveats that apply to the study as a whole: The presence/absence analyses assumed that sequencing depth was roughly uniform across donors, and that assumption may not be true. In an earlier analysis of 587 of the donors, most TCR beta V segments appeared in productive rearrangements about 87% or about 30% of the time, broadly matching IMGT annotations. When HLA alleles, especially DR and DQ, strongly co-occurred, attributing TCR associations to individual alleles was difficult. Correlated functional status among segregating V segments might be attributable to linkage disequilibrium, but an unknown experimental factor could not be ruled out. In vitro tests confirmed that a few of the cytomegalovirus-associated TCR beta chains recognize cytomegalovirus antigens. The study gave a list of under 200 TCR beta chains associated with cytomegalovirus. A group of highly shared sequence variants was considered likely to be a technical artifact of the sequencing pipeline. A later analysis found that TCR association rates varied across HLA loci, with DRB1 alleles showing the most associated TCRs and HLA-C alleles the fewest. According to the authors, the approach could potentially be generalized to other disease states and immunological phenotypes. An association between a missense DCLRE1C variant and V-gene and J-gene trimming of TCR beta chains was found in a later genetic analysis and replicated in an independent cohort. Compared with the roughly 700-donor mean, donors in an Asian-associated ancestry cluster had fewer N-insertions in productive TCRs, according to a later genetic analysis. The only immune exposure information available for the cohort was CMV serostatus. HLA typing was unavailable for some donors at each locus, so association tests used only the typed subset. A further reported finding was that TCR beta sequences accurately predicted the HLA-A and HLA-B alleles for most subjects in the first cohort. Most TCR sequences were observed very rarely across donors, whereas some public TCRs were present in many individuals. The cohort was sequenced for TCR beta chains only, and without alpha or paired-chain data the features that could be detected were limited. According to a later analysis, most CMV-associated TCR beta chains appeared to be HLA-restricted, and the HLA associations seemed to be driven largely by CMV exposure. About 15 rarely observed V segments, including chromosome 9 orphons, were excluded from the earlier analysis of a few hundred of the donors because counts were too low. According to a later analysis, parvovirus B19, influenza, CMV and Epstein-Barr virus appeared linked to several top co-occurrence clusters. Compared with equally common non-associated chains, HLA-associated TCR beta chains in a later analysis were more clonally expanded and had lower generation probabilities. Cytomegalovirus status was reported to be diagnosed by the classifier with high specificity and sensitivity in both the original and validation cohorts. At a false discovery rate of 0.05, a later analysis linked 16,951 TCR beta sequences to specific HLA alleles.

Library generation was performed with the immunoSEQ multiplex PCR assay. A mixture of 60 forward primers for TCR Vbeta segments and 13 reverse primers for TCR Jbeta segments was used in the multiplex PCR. A multiplex PCR assay on genomic DNA amplified the CDR3 region of rearranged TCR beta genes. The amplified TCR beta libraries were sequenced on the Illumina HiSeq System as 87-base-pair reads. Processing in the source paper ran as follows. Across the 500 to 850 repertoires, a later analysis counted tens of millions of unique TCR beta chains, around 10 million of which were shared by at least two donors. Raw reads were error-corrected and collapsed into unique sequences with a nearest-neighbor algorithm that merged closely related sequences to remove PCR and sequencing errors. To assign V, D and J gene segments, CDR3 sequences were aligned to IMGT reference sequences. Each retained sequence needed at least a six-nucleotide match to both a V gene segment and a J gene segment. Rearrangements were classified as productive when the CDR3 lacked stop codons and remained in frame with V and J, and all other rearrangements were classified as non-productive. Following IMGT convention, CDR3 was defined as the stretch from the second conserved V-encoded cysteine to the conserved J-encoded phenylalanine. The earlier analysis of about 640 of the donors excluded any sequence lacking an unambiguous match to a single V gene segment. In an earlier analysis of 450 to 750 of the donors, a V segment was called functional when productive rearrangements were above 56.7%, and segregating when the standard deviation between donors exceeded 5%. A statistical classification framework was built for diagnosing cytomegalovirus status from the catalog of TCR beta chain sequences. A later analysis assigned V and J genes by comparing TCR nucleotide sequences with IMGT/GENE-DB human TR gene sequences. The TCRdist pipeline was used in a later analysis to assign CDR3 sequences and most-parsimonious VDJ recombination scenarios. In a later analysis, each TCR beta chain was defined by its CDR3 amino acid sequence together with its V-gene family, and reads lacking a unique V-gene family were excluded. In a later analysis, around 650 highly shared, low-generation-probability nucleotide sequences were removed to address suspected cross-contamination and a sequencing artifact. In a later analysis, a clonal expansion index for each public chain was calculated from normalized within-repertoire ranks of inferred template counts. In a later analysis, generation probabilities were computed with a VDJ recombination model fitted to out-of-frame rearrangements, and the resulting probabilities were checked against IGoR. Hypergeometric tests were used in a later analysis to score TCR-TCR, TCR-HLA and TCR-CMV co-occurrence, with a repertoire-size bias correction applied to the TCR pairs. In a later analysis, false discovery rates were estimated by permuting HLA or CMV assignments 20 times. In a later analysis, co-occurring TCRs were grouped with DBSCAN, and TCRdist sequence similarity was added when clustering was performed within HLA-allele-positive subsets. Repertoires with fewer than 30,000 or more than 120,000 public chains, plus five repertoires with anomalous nucleotide sharing, were excluded from co-occurrence clustering. What TCRdb holds here is the immuneACCESS table cut down to in-frame rearrangements. Part of the clones is not present; checked against another copy, under half of the missing clones reflect an unresolved V gene, and the others are unexplained. V and J calls and clone size are those listed in that table; D and trimming were worked out from the DNA. The sample contains under 200,000 clones, roughly 80% of them found a single time. 5.5% to 8% of the sample rests with the top ten.

The cohort was made up of approximately 670 healthy bone marrow donors. At the time of sampling, all cohort members were nominally healthy, though unrecorded immune exposures were likely present. The donor was CMV seropositive and was included in the group of 250 to 300 seropositive cohort members. Every donor gave a peripheral blood sample, and the peripheral blood mononuclear cells from that sample were used for TCR beta sequencing. Genomic DNA extraction from the blood cell samples was performed with the Qiagen DNeasy Blood Extraction Kit. Concerning this clone: Which antigen it targets is not known. No base-level quality is on record; no much larger clone is a single base apart.

The sequenced material came from PBMCs. This TCR came from a woman between 25 and 40 years old in good health and CMV-seropositive.

For the CDR3, the sequence is CASPAIPKNIQYF. The nucleotide sequence is given as TGTGCCAGCCCTGCGATTCCCAAAAACATTCAGTACTTC. Rearrangement joined TRBV5-8 to TRBJ2-4; the D segment cannot be called with confidence. CDR1 and CDR2 (SGHTS, YDEGEE) derive from the germline V gene. Cut back by 7 bases and 2 bases, the V and J ends lie 10 bases apart. CDR3 length: 13 amino acids, cysteine to phenylalanine. Of the read, only the CDR3 DNA is kept; its 39 bases are in frame from base 1.